The table lists the clone carrying this T cell receptor (beta chain) with many counts. The antigen is not known. The CDR3 loop spans 13 amino acids. V lost 6 bases to trimming and J lost 10 bases, with 13 bases between them. Looked up from germline, CDR1 is SGHTA and CDR2 is FQGNSA. The entry originates in a study of glioma-infiltrating T cells. Study information: Dexamethasone exposure before glioma surgery was limited to six or fewer days. Target coverage was about 4.5- to 11-fold for 950,000 to 1,000,000 blood T cells.

Using RNA template, CDR3s of TCR alpha and beta were amplified with iRepertoire arm-PCR. Using its own MiXCR run on the multiplex PCR reads, TCRdb lists one record per CDR3 protein. The sample holds about 410,000 distinct CDR3 sequences, around 38% seen once. Broader study findings: Signature shared blood CDR3 motifs were enriched in low-divergence and depleted in high-divergence patients. Non-neoplastic patients had below-expected tissue-blood divergence, while all gliomas exceeded expectation.

The rearrangement uses TRBV7-2 and TRBJ1-6; D gene unclear. This TCR derives from a human donor with low-grade glioma or glioblastoma, undergoing nonglioma brain surgery, or in good health (not recorded which). The source material was glioma tissue, nonneoplastic brain tissue, or PBMCs (not recorded which). The CDR3 nucleotides are TGTGCCAGCAGTCTTTTTGGACGGTCACCCCTCCACTTT. Translating it yields CASSLFGRSPLHF.